Listed below are T cell receptor beta chains from one sample, sequenced in a study of beta chain features in type 1 diabetes. The data were produced by immunoSEQ multiplex PCR, yet TCRdb's version contains in-frame clones alone and is incomplete. The sample comprises about 160,000 clones, 9% to 10% of which are singletons, and 0.7% rests with the top ten. The material sequenced was central memory CD4+ T cells from blood. The receptors here all came from a woman aged 30 to 39 with type 1 diabetes. CDR3s include the opening cysteine and the closing phenylalanine or tryptophan. D genes are given only for firm matches. Some rows mark clone size as missing; the rest say once, few, many or name a class of expanded clone.

TRBD1,NA,TRBV9,TRBJ1-2,TGTGCCAGCAGCCCCTCGACAGGGAATAACTATGGCTACACCTTC,CASSPSTGNNYGYTF
TRBD2,few,TRBV5-4,TRBJ2-1,TGTGCCAGCAGCCGTGGACTAGACTACAATGAGCAGTTCTTC,CASSRGLDYNEQFF
TRBD1,NA,TRBV7-9,TRBJ2-7,TGTGCCAGCAGCCTAGGACAGGTGGCCTACGAGCAGTACTTC,CASSLGQVAYEQYF
TRBD1,few,TRBV9,TRBJ1-2,TGTGCCAGCTCGTTCGGACAGGGAATTTATGGCTACACCTTC,CASSFGQGIYGYTF
NA,few,TRBV7-2,TRBJ2-2,TGTGCCAGCAGCTTAGACTACACCGGGGAGCTGTTTTTT,CASSLDYTGELFF
TRBD1,few,TRBV5-4,TRBJ2-5,TGTGCCAGCAGGGGACAGCAGCAAGAGACCCAGTACTTC,CASRGQQQETQYF
TRBD2,few,TRBV7-8,TRBJ2-7,TGTGCCAGCAGCCCCTACAGACTAGCGGGAGACTACGAGCAGTACTTC,CASSPYRLAGDYEQYF
NA,NA,TRBV6-1,TRBJ2-1,TGTGCCAGCAGTGAATGGGGAGCCTCTTCTGGGGATGAGCAGTTCTTC,CASSEWGASSGDEQFF
TRBD1,NA,TRBV19,TRBJ2-7,TGTGCCAGTAGTACAACAGGGGGCGGCGAGCAGTACTTC,CASSTTGGGEQYF
NA,NA,TRBV27,TRBJ1-1,TGTGCCAGCAGTTTTTCGGTGAACACTGAAGCTTTCTTT,CASSFSVNTEAFF
TRBD1,NA,TRBV18,TRBJ2-6,TGTGCCAGCTCACCGGGACAGGGTGTTTCTGGGGCCAACGTCCTGACTTTC,CASSPGQGVSGANVLTF
TRBD1,NA,TRBV14,TRBJ2-7,TGTGCCAGCAGCCAGCTGACAGGGCCCTACGAGCAGTACTTC,CASSQLTGPYEQYF
TRBD2,few,TRBV29-1,TRBJ2-2,TGCAGCGCCCCCGGGACTAGCGGCCCCGGGGAGCTGTTTTTT,CSAPGTSGPGELFF
NA,NA,TRBV7-8,TRBJ2-7,TGTGCCAGCAGCTTAGTTGGGGGGAGACCGTACGAGCAGTACTTC,CASSLVGGRPYEQYF
NA,few,TRBV7-2,TRBJ2-5,TGTGCCAGCAGCCTCCAGACTGGGTACCAAGAGACCCAGTACTTC,CASSLQTGYQETQYF
NA,few,TRBV7-2,TRBJ2-3,TGTGCCAGCAGCGACTTCGGGGGTGCGGGCACAGATACGCAGTATTTT,CASSDFGGAGTDTQYF
NA,few,TRBV11-1,TRBJ2-3,TGTGCCAGCAACTCTCATGCAGTCGGGGGCACAGATACGCAGTATTTT,CASNSHAVGGTDTQYF
TRBD1,few,TRBV19,TRBJ2-1,TGTGCCAGTAGTATAATGGGACAGGGCGGTGAGCAGTTCTTC,CASSIMGQGGEQFF
TRBD2,few,TRBV7-3,TRBJ2-1,TGTGCCAGCAGCTCGAGCGGGAGTATATACAATGAGCAGTTCTTC,CASSSSGSIYNEQFF
NA,few,TRBV30,TRBJ1-2,TGTGCGAAGACAAGGCCAGGGTTCGCCTATGGCTACACCTTC,CAKTRPGFAYGYTF
TRBD1,NA,TRBV6-6,TRBJ1-2,TGTGCCAGCAGTACAGGGGGCTATGGCTACACCTTC,CASSTGGYGYTF
NA,few,TRBV15,TRBJ1-4,TGTGCCACCAGCAGAGATCGGACAGAAAAACTGTTTTTT,CATSRDRTEKLFF
TRBD2,few,TRBV9,TRBJ2-1,TGTGCCAGCAGCGTAGAGGCGGGAGTGGGGTGGGTGCAGTTCTTC,CASSVEAGVGWVQFF
NA,NA,TRBV7-2,TRBJ2-5,TGTGCCAGCAAAACTTTTCTGGAAGAGACCCAGTACTTC,CASKTFLEETQYF
NA,few,TRBV7-2,TRBJ2-7,TGTGCCAGCAGCATCGAAGGTCGGGGTTCGTACGAGCAGTACTTC,CASSIEGRGSYEQYF
NA,few,TRBV5-6,TRBJ1-5,TGTGCCAGCAGCCCGAGACAGGCAAATCAGCCCCAGCATTTT,CASSPRQANQPQHF
NA,NA,TRBV5-1,TRBJ1-4,TGCGCCAGCAGCCCACAGGGTGCAAGTGAAAAACTGTTTTTT,CASSPQGASEKLFF